What follows is one TCR beta chain and its context. Its antigen is unknown. One junction end disagrees with the germline gene, perhaps due to a read error. This CDR3 has 16 residues. Germline lookup yields CDR1 LGHNA and CDR2 YSLEER. The library came from three nested PCR rounds adapted from ARM-PCR protocols. TCRdb reprocessed the multiplex PCR reads with MiXCR, giving one entry per CDR3 protein. Of approximately 82,000 distinct CDR3 sequences in the sample, more than 65% were seen once. This sample was taken from a study of tumor and adjacent non-tumor tissue in lung cancer. Study-level findings and limits: Top 100 clones took a larger repertoire share in normal lung.

RNA was extracted from bulk tissue without any cell sorting. The normal lung tissue was taken more than 3 cm from the tumor edge. The chain has TRBV4-3 and TRBJ2-1; D call uncertain. The origin of this receptor is a man between 65 and 79 years old with non-small cell lung cancer. Sequenced: distant non-tumor lung tissue. CDR3 coding DNA: TGCGCCAGCAGCCTAGGACCCTACCGCTCCTACAATGATCAGTTCTTC. This codes for CASSLGPYRSYNDQFF.